This section outlines one TCR beta chain sequence together with its context. The target antigen is unknown. Just one base apart from a much larger clone, this may be a read error. The TCR beta cDNA libraries carried unique molecular identifiers. Input populations of about 0.85 to 11 million T cells gave rise to approximately 500,000 cDNA molecules. TCRdb itself ran the PCR reads through MiXCR, one entry per CDR3 protein. The sample contains about 150,000 distinct CDR3 sequences, approximately 31% of which appear only once. Trimming stripped 3 bases from V and 2 bases from J, with 9 bases between. CDR3 length: 13 residues. CDR1 SGHKS and CDR2 YYEKEE come from the germline V gene (reference sequence). This sample is part of a study of post-analysis software for immune sequencing data. Study observations and caveats: Samples from one preparation batch, clustered by F measure, grouped strongly together. Controls significantly exceeded multiple sclerosis patients in normalized Chao1 diversity. In patients, TRBV5-6, TRBV5-1 and TRBV20-1 belonged to about five TRBV segments found more frequently than in controls.

This TCR was sampled from a girl between 10 and 17 years old with multiple sclerosis. The sample consisted of blood. This chain connects TRBV5-5 to TRBJ2-7; the D gene is possibly TRBD1 (6 bases). CDR3 residues: CASSSNRAYEQYF. Written as DNA, the CDR3 is TGTGCCAGCAGCTCGAACAGGGCCTACGAGCAGTACTTC.